This T cell receptor (beta chain) was observed in a study of cytomegalovirus exposure and HLA in healthy donors. Findings and limits, study-wide: Later analysis identified several of the most significant clusters that appeared linked to common viral pathogens. The likely origin of a cluster of highly shared sequence variants was a sequencing artifact.

V trimming: 7 bases; J trimming: 8 bases; junction bases outside the gene matches: 6. The CDR3 length is 13 residues. The germline V gene has CDR1 LNHDA and CDR2 SQIVND (reference sequence). The PCR used 60 Vbeta and 13 Jbeta primers. The table came from immunoSEQ multiplex PCR; TCRdb's copy has only in-frame clones and leaves some out. The repertoire holds some 110,000 clones, with roughly 69% as singletons. Remarks on this clone: Its antigen remains unknown.

The sequence came from a woman in her twenties or thirties in good health and CMV-seronegative. This chain joins TRBV19 and TRBJ2-3; 10 bases agree with TRBD1. What was sequenced was PBMCs. CDR3 sequence reads: CASNGTGAGTQYF. CDR3 DNA sequence: TGTGCCAGTAATGGGACAGGGGCGGGTACGCAGTATTTT.